One sample yielded the 32 T cell receptor beta chains listed below, sequenced in a study of T cells in Graves' hyperthyroidism and ophthalmopathy. Amplification targeted TCR beta CDR3 regions from RNA transcripts. Primed by the HTBI set, a first-round RT-PCR was run on the TCR CDR3. In TCRdb, the multiplex PCR reads were re-called with MiXCR into one record per CDR3 protein. This sample carries hundreds of thousands of distinct CDR3 sequences, 15% to 20% of them seen once, and the ten largest clones take about 45%. Material for sequencing was blood. Receptor source: a man aged 40-55 years with Graves' hyperthyroidism.

This chain uses TRBV7-8 with TRBJ1-3, with D perhaps TRBD1 (6 bases). Trimming stripped 4 bases from V and 0 bases from J, with 10 bases between. Germline V lookup: CDR1 SGHVS, CDR2 FQNEAQ. The length of the CDR3 is 15 residues. CDR3 sequence (DNA): TGTGCCAGCAGCTCCAGGGGCCCCTCTGGAAACACCATATATTTT. Translating gives CASSSRGPSGNTIYF.

This clonotype was found many times. The rearrangement uses TRBV18 and TRBJ1-2, with no clear D. Trimming removed 3 bases at V and 4 bases at J, with 12 bases between. The germline V gene has CDR1 KGHSH and CDR2 LQKENI. CDR3 size: 14 residues. DNA for the CDR3: TGTGCCAGCTCACCCCCTGGGCAGCCCTATGGCTACACCTTC. This codes for CASSPPGQPYGYTF.

This chain uses TRBV2 with TRBJ2-3, with 10 positions matching TRBD2. Germline loops: CDR1 SNHLY, CDR2 FYNNEI. This CDR3 spans 15 amino acids. Trimming at V came to 4 bases and at J to 5 bases, leaving 6 bases not matched to a gene. CDR3 residues: CASSVKAGGQDTQYF. The CDR3 nucleotides read TGTGCCAGCAGTGTCAAAGCGGGGGGGCAAGATACGCAGTATTTT.

Many counts were recorded for this clonotype. V usage is TRBV3-1 and J usage is TRBJ1-1; D is ambiguous. CDR3 length: 13 amino acids. Germline V gene data show CDR1 as LGHDT and CDR2 as YNNKEL (reference sequence). V dropped 2 bases and J dropped 0 bases, with 4 bases sitting between them. CDR3 coding DNA: TGTGCCAGCAGCCAACACATGAACACTGAAGCTTTCTTT. It is translated as CASSQHMNTEAFF. The whole variable domain, remainder taken from reference TRBV3-1 and TRBJ1-1, is DTAVSQTPKYLVTQMGNDKSIKCEQNLGHDTMYWYKQDSKKFLKIMFSYNNKELIINETVPNRFSPKSPDKAHLNLHINSLELGDSAVYFCASSQHMNTEAFFGQGTRLTVV.

The genes are TRBV20-1 and TRBJ2-3, with TRBD2 identical over 10 bases. The CDR3 contains 16 residues. The V and J ends lost 1 base and 1 base, in that order; junction bases with no gene match: 5. CDR1 and CDR2 from the germline V gene are DFQATT and SNEGSKA (reference sequence). The CDR3 protein is CSARGASGGRTDTQYF. The CDR3 DNA reads as TGCAGTGCTAGAGGGGCTAGCGGGGGACGCACAGATACGCAGTATTTT.

In this sample, this clonotype turned up many times. The genes are TRBV20-1 and TRBJ1-1; perhaps TRBD1 as D (6 bases). The CDR3 has 14 residues. Trimming took 1 base from V and 5 from J, leaving 14 bases between them. Germline CDR1 DFQATT, CDR2 SNEGSKA (reference sequence). CDR3 protein: CSARVGQGRTEAFF. The CDR3 nucleotides are TGCAGTGCTAGAGTTGGGCAGGGGCGAACTGAAGCTTTCTTT.

The gene calls are TRBV5-1 and TRBJ1-5, with a tentative D call TRBD1 (6 bases). Germline values: CDR1 SGHRS, CDR2 YFSETQ. The CDR3 has 15 residues. V was cut by 3 bases and J by 8 bases, with 18 bases left in between. Here the CDR3 reads CASSYQGGDVEPQHF. The CDR3, as DNA: TGCGCCAGCAGCTACCAAGGGGGGGATGTAGAGCCCCAGCATTTT.

In this sample, this clonotype turned up many times. V and J are TRBV4-1 and TRBJ1-1; 8 bases are a match to TRBD1. Germline assignment: CDR1 MGHRA and CDR2 YSYEKL. The CDR3 sequence is 14 residues long. The V gene end was trimmed by 3 bases and the J gene end by 7 bases; junction bases not matched to a gene: 7. Written as DNA, the CDR3 is TGCGCCAGCAGCCACCGGGACAGGCGCGATGAAGCTTTCTTT. This codes for CASSHRDRRDEAFF.

This clonotype has ten or more counts. The chain couples TRBV30 to TRBJ2-7, with D tentatively TRBD2 (7 bases). CDR3 length: 13 residues. Germline lookup yields CDR1 GTSNPN and CDR2 SVGIG (reference sequence). Trimming shortened V by 2 bases and J by 3 bases, and 11 bases separated the two germline ends. CDR3 residues: CAWSKGGYYEQYF. DNA of the CDR3: TGTGCCTGGAGTAAGGGGGGGTACTACGAGCAGTACTTC.

This clonotype was recorded at least ten times. The rearrangement joins TRBV30 to TRBJ2-5; a possible D gene is TRBD1 (6 bases). The length of the CDR3 is 13 residues. With 0 bases removed from V and 4 bases from J, the gap between germline ends came to 9 bases. CDR1 is GTSNPN, CDR2 SVGIG, per germline (reference sequence). The CDR3 here is CAWSVGGVETQYF. CDR3 coding DNA: TGTGCCTGGAGTGTAGGGGGAGTAGAGACCCAGTACTTC. Supplemented by reference TRBV30 and TRBJ2-5, the full variable domain reads SQTIHQWPATLVQPVGSPLSLECTVEGTSNPNLYWYRQAAGRGLQLLFYSVGIGQISSEVPQNLSASRPQDRQFILSSKKLLLSDSGFYLCAWSVGGVETQYFGPGTRLLVL.

This clonotype was detected many times. The chain carries TRBV6-1 and TRBJ2-7; the D gene is possibly TRBD1 (5 bases). This CDR3 comprises 13 residues. The germline V gene has CDR1 MNHNS and CDR2 SASEGT. V lost 1 base to trimming and J lost 4 bases, with 8 bases between them. The chain's CDR3 is CASSEVGVYEQYF. The CDR3 nucleotides are TGTGCCAGCAGTGAAGTAGGGGTTTACGAGCAGTACTTC.

J is TRBJ2-3 and V is TRBV7-9, with 7 bases aligning to TRBD2. The CDR3 is 16 residues long. V gave up 5 bases and J gave up 0 bases; unmatched junction bases: 8. Germline V gives CDR1 SEHNR, CDR2 FQNEAQ (reference sequence). In nucleotides, the CDR3 is TGTGCCAGCAGCATCAGCGGGACTCAAAGCACAGATACGCAGTATTTT. It yields the protein CASSISGTQSTDTQYF.

In this sample, this clonotype turned up many times. The chain joins TRBV6-1 to TRBJ2-5; maybe TRBD1 (5 bases). CDR1 MNHNS and CDR2 SASEGT come from the germline V gene. V lost 6 bases and J lost 3, with 11 bases in between. The CDR3 spans 13 residues. The CDR3 DNA follows: TGTGCCAGCAGAAAGACAGAAAAAGAGACCCAGTACTTC. Translated: CASRKTEKETQYF.

This clonotype showed up many times. This chain connects TRBV7-9 to TRBJ1-2; D not resolved. Germline-derived CDR1 and CDR2 are SEHNR and FQNEAQ (reference sequence). The V end lost 5 bases, the J end lost 1 base, and 11 bases lay between the germline ends. This CDR3 contains 14 residues. The CDR3 DNA is TGTGCCAGCAGCCCCCGTGGCGGTAACTATGGCTACACCTTC. Residues: CASSPRGGNYGYTF.

The sample holds many counts of this clonotype. J is TRBJ2-4 and V is TRBV7-9; the match to TRBD1 covers 10 bases. From germline, CDR1 is SEHNR and CDR2 FQNEAQ (reference sequence). The CDR3 spans 17 residues. Trimming removed 5 bases from V and 6 bases from J; junction bases left unmatched: 13. CDR3 DNA sequence: TGTGCCAGCAGCCCTAGTCCCGGGACAGGGGACGGAAACATTCAGTACTTC. Protein product: CASSPSPGTGDGNIQYF.

This clonotype was counted a few times. V and J are TRBV29-1 and TRBJ2-1, with 9 bases aligning to TRBD2. V lost 7 bases, J lost 8 bases, and 12 bases stayed unmatched. The CDR3 is 14 amino acids. CDR1 is SQVTM and CDR2 is ANQGSEA in the germline V gene. The chain's CDR3 is CSAGTRGGLHEQFF. DNA of the CDR3: TGCAGCGCTGGAACGCGGGGGGGGCTTCATGAGCAGTTCTTC.

The chain combines TRBV7-2 with TRBJ1-2, with a possible D match to TRBD1 (6 bases). This CDR3 has 15 amino acids. V was pared by 5 bases and J by 0 bases, with 13 bases between. Germline values: CDR1 SGHTA, CDR2 FQGNSA. DNA for the CDR3: TGTGCCAGCAGCCCGCGGACAGCGGCTAACTATGGCTACACCTTC. Translated: CASSPRTAANYGYTF.

The table lists this clonotype with many counts. CDR3 DNA sequence: TGTGCCAGCAGCAGACAGGGTAACCCTGAAGCTTTCTTT. This gives the protein CASSRQGNPEAFF. The chain joins TRBV9 to TRBJ1-1; TRBD1 matches at 7 bases. Germline CDR1 SGDLS, CDR2 YYNGEE. The CDR3 extends over 13 amino acids. Germline trimming cut 4 bases from V and 6 bases from J; bases unmatched to any gene: 6.

This clonotype was seen repeatedly, ten times or more. This chain connects TRBV28 to TRBJ1-5; no firm D call. CDR1 is MDHEN and CDR2 is SYDVKM in the germline V gene. The CDR3 covers 14 residues. The V end was cut by 6 bases, the J end by 3 bases, with 12 bases between. Here the CDR3 reads CASSHRRNNQPQHF. For the CDR3, the DNA is TGTGCCAGCAGCCACAGACGGAACAATCAGCCCCAGCATTTT.

This clonotype has at least ten counts. The J gene is TRBJ1-3, the V gene TRBV10-3; 7 bases fit TRBD1. CDR3 length equals 16 residues. Germline values: CDR1 ENHRY, CDR2 SYGVKD. V trimming: 2 bases; J trimming: 0 bases; junction bases outside the gene matches: 4. As DNA, the CDR3 is TGTGCCATCAGTGAGGTGGGACAGAGCTCTGGAAACACCATATATTTT. It translates to CAISEVGQSSGNTIYF.

This clonotype was seen ten or more times. The chain uses TRBV18 and TRBJ2-7; D is uncertain. The germline V gene encodes CDR1 KGHSH and CDR2 LQKENI. Trimming pared 6 bases from V and 6 bases from J, leaving 15 bases between. The CDR3 runs to 13 residues. The CDR3: CASSPPDGVEQYF. DNA for the CDR3: TGTGCCAGCTCCCCCCCGGACGGCGTCGAGCAGTACTTC.

This clonotype has a handful of counts. CDR3 DNA: TGTGCCACCAGTGATACGGACAGGACGGGCACTAGAGATACGCAGTATTTT. This codes for CATSDTDRTGTRDTQYF. The genes are TRBV24-1 and TRBJ2-3; 7 bases line up with TRBD1. Germline assignment: CDR1 KGHDR and CDR2 SFDVKD. This CDR3 region has 17 residues. Germline trimming cut 3 bases from V and 5 bases from J; bases unmatched to any gene: 13.

The J gene is TRBJ2-1, the V gene TRBV6-1, with D possibly TRBD1 on 5 matching bases. Trimming stripped 0 bases from V and 3 bases from J, with 9 bases between. There are 15 residues in the CDR3. Looked up from germline, CDR1 is MNHNS and CDR2 is SASEGT. This CDR3 is CASSEAQTVYNEQFF. The CDR3 DNA follows: TGTGCCAGCAGTGAAGCTCAGACAGTCTACAATGAGCAGTTCTTC.

This clonotype was found many times. The rearrangement links TRBV7-3 to TRBJ2-3; a weak D match, TRBD2 (6 bases). Germline lookup yields CDR1 SGHTA and CDR2 FQGTGA. The CDR3 runs to 16 residues. V was shortened by 5 bases and J by 0 bases, with 15 bases between the two germline ends. As DNA, the CDR3 is TGTGCCAGCAGCGCTGGACTATCAACTAGCACAGATACGCAGTATTTT. This sequence encodes CASSAGLSTSTDTQYF.

The genes are TRBV12-3 or TRBV12-4 and TRBJ1-2, with TRBD1 matching over 7 bases. The CDR3 totals 13 residues. V trimming: 5 bases; J trimming: 8 bases; junction bases outside the gene matches: 8. CDR3 sequence: CASSIGQDLGYTF. The CDR3 DNA is TGTGCCAGCAGTATAGGACAGGATTTGGGCTACACCTTC.

The chain uses TRBV29-1 and TRBJ1-4; TRBD1 matches 10 bases. This CDR3 has 13 residues. The V segment lost 3 bases and the J segment 8 bases; nucleotides outside the gene matches: 3. Looked up from germline, CDR1 is SQVTM and CDR2 is ANQGSEA. Here the CDR3 reads CSVDLGQGEKLFF. CDR3 bases: TGCAGCGTTGATTTGGGACAGGGGGAAAAACTGTTTTTT.

This clonotype was detected only a few times. The chain uses TRBV5-6 and TRBJ2-3; possible D gene TRBD1, 6 bases. CDR3 size: 15 residues. Germline CDR1 is SGHDT and CDR2 is YYEEEE. Trimming pared 4 bases from V and 5 bases from J, leaving 17 bases between. This chain's CDR3 is CASSISGEYIDTQYF. CDR3 coding DNA: TGTGCCAGCAGCATCTCAGGGGAGTATATAGATACGCAGTATTTT.

This clonotype was found a few times. A single base separates this from a much larger clone, so it may be a read error. J is TRBJ2-1 and V is TRBV3-1; perhaps TRBD1 as D (5 bases). In germline, CDR1 is LGHDT, CDR2 YNNKEL (reference sequence). CDR3 length equals 14 residues. This CDR3 reads CASIQDHPGWEQFF. In DNA form, the CDR3 reads TGTGCCAGCATCCAAGATCACCCAGGGTGGGAGCAGTTCTTC.

Ten or more counts support this clonotype. The gene calls are TRBV6-5 and TRBJ2-3; D uncertain. The CDR3 runs 12 residues. Germline lookup yields CDR1 MNHEY and CDR2 SVGAGI. The V end was cut by 2 bases, the J end by 4 bases, with 4 bases between. Here the CDR3 DNA reads TGTGCCAGCAGTTACCGCCCAGATACGCAGTATTTT. Amino acids: CASSYRPDTQYF.

V gene TRBV29-1 combines with J gene TRBJ1-3; D may be TRBD1 (5 bases). This CDR3 is built from 13 residues. CDR1 SQVTM and CDR2 ANQGSEA come from the germline V gene. The V end was cut by 3 bases, the J end by 2 bases, with 8 bases between. For the CDR3, the DNA is TGCAGCGTTGATGCAGGGCCTGGAAACACCATATATTTT. Its protein product is CSVDAGPGNTIYF. The full variable domain, its missing parts supplied by reference TRBV29-1 and TRBJ1-3, is SAVISQKPSRDICQRGTSLTIQCQVDSQVTMMFWYRQQPGQSLTLIATANQGSEATYESGFVIDKFPISRPNLTFSTLTVSNMSPEDSSIYLCSVDAGPGNTIYFGEGSWLTVV.

This clonotype appeared a few times. CDR3 DNA: TGTGCCAGCAGCGTAGGGTCAGGGGTCTATGGCTACACCTTC. Protein: CASSVGSGVYGYTF. The rearrangement links TRBV9 to TRBJ1-2; tentatively, D is TRBD1 (6 bases). Trimming cost V 0 bases and J 4 bases, with 10 bases left between them. The V gene's germline CDR1 is SGDLS and CDR2 YYNGEE. The CDR3 is 14 amino acids.

The rearrangement uses TRBV4-3 and TRBJ2-7, with 13 bases lining up with TRBD2. Germline CDR1 LGHNA, CDR2 YSLEER. The CDR3 is 16 residues long. V dropped 1 base and J dropped 6; count of bases not matched to a gene: 6. Here the CDR3 DNA reads TGCGCCAGCAGCCAAGCGCCACTAGCGGGGGGGCTCGAGCAGTACTTC. As protein: CASSQAPLAGGLEQYF.